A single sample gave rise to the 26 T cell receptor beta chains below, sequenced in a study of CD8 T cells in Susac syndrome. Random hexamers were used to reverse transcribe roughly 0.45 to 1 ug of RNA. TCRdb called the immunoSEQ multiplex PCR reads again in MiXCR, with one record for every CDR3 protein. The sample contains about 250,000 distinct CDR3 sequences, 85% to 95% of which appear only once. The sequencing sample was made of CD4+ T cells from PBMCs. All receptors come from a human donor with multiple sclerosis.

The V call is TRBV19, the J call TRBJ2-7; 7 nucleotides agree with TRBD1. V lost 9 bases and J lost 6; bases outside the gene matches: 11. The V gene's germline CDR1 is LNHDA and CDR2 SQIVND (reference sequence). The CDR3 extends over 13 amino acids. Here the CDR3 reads CARAPGQRSEQYV. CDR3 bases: TGTGCCAGGGCGCCGGGACAGCGGAGCGAGCAGTACGTC.

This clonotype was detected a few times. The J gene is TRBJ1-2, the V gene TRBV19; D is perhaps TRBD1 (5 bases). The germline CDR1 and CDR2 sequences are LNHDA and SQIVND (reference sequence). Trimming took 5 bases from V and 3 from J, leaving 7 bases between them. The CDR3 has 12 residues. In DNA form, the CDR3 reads TGTGCCAGTAGTCTGACAGACTATGGCTACACCTTC. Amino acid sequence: CASSLTDYGYTF.

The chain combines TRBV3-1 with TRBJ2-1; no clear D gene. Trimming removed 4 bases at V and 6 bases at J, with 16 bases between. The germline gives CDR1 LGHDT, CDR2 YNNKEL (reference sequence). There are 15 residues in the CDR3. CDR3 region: CASSPISRLVNEQFF. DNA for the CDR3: TGTGCCAGCAGCCCAATCTCAAGGCTTGTCAATGAGCAGTTCTTC.

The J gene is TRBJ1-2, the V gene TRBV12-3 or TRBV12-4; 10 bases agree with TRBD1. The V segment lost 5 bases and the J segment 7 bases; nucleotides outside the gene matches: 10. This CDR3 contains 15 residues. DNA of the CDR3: TGTGCCAGCAGTCCTCAGACAGGGGGCGCGGGTGGCTACACCTTC. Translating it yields CASSPQTGGAGGYTF.

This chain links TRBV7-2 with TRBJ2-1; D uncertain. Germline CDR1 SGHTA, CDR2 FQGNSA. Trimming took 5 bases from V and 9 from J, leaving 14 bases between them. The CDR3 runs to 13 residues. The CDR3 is CASSPIFSFEQFF. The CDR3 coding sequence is TGTGCCAGCAGCCCCATATTCTCGTTTGAGCAGTTCTTC.

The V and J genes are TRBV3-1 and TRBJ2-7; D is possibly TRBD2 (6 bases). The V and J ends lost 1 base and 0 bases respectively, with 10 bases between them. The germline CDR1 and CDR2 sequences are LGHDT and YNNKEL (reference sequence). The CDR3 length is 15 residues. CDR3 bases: TGTGCCAGCAGCCAAGTGGGGGGAGGCTCCTACGAGCAGTACTTC. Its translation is CASSQVGGGSYEQYF.

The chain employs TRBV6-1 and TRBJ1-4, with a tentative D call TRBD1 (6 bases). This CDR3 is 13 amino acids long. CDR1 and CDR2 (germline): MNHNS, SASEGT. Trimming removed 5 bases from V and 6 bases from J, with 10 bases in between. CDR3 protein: CASSTGTYEKLFF. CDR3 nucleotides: TGTGCCAGCAGTACAGGGACGTATGAAAAACTGTTTTTT.

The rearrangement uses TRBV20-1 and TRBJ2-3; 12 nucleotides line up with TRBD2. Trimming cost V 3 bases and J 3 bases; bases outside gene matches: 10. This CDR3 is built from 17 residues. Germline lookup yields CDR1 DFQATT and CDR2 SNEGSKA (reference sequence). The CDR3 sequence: CSASPLAGGRFTDTQYF. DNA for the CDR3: TGCAGTGCTAGTCCCCTAGCGGGAGGGCGGTTTACAGATACGCAGTATTTT.

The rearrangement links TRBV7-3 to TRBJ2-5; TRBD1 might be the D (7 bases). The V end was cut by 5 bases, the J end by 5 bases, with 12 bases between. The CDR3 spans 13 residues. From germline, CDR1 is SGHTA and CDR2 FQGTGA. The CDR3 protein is CASSPSGGETQYF. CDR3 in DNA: TGTGCCAGCAGCCCCTCAGGGGGGGAGACCCAGTACTTC.

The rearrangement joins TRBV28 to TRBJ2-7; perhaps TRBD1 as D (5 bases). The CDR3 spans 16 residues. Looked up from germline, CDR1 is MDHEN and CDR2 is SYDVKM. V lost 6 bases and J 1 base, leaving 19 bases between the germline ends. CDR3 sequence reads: CASSPPGRQGSYEQYF. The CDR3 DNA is TGTGCCAGCAGCCCCCCCGGTCGCCAGGGATCCTACGAGCAGTACTTC. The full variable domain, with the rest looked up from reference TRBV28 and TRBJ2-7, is DVKVTQSSRYLVKRTGEKVFLECVQDMDHENMFWYRQDPGLGLRLIYFSYDVKMKEKGDIPEGYSVSREKKERFSLILESASTNQTSMYLCASSPPGRQGSYEQYFGPGTRLTVT.

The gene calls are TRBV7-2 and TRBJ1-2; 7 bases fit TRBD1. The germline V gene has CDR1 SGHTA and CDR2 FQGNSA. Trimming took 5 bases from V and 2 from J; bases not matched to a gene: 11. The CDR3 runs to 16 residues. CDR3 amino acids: CASSRPSTGQNYGYTF. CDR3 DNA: TGTGCCAGCAGCCGTCCGTCTACGGGACAGAACTATGGCTACACCTTC.

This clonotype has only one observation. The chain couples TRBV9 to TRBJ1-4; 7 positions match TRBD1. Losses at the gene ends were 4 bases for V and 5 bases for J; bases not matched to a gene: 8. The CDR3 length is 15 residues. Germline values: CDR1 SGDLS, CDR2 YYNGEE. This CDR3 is CASSPRWDRNEKLFF. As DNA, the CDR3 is TGTGCCAGCAGCCCGAGGTGGGACAGAAATGAAAAACTGTTTTTT.

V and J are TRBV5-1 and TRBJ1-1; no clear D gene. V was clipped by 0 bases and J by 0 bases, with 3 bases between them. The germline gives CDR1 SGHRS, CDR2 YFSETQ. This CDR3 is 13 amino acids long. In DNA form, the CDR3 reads TGCGCCAGCAGCTTGGAGATGAACACTGAAGCTTTCTTT. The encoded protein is CASSLEMNTEAFF.

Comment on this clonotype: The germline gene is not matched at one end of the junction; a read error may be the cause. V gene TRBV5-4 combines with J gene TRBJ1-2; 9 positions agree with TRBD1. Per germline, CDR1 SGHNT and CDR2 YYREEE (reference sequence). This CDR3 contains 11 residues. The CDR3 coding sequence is TGTGCCAGCATGGGGGGACAGGGATTCCTGTTC. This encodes CASMGGQGFLF.

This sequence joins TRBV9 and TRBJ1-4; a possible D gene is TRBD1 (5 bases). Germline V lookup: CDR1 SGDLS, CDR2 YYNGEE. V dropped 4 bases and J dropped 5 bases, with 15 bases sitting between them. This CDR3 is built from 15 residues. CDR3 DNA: TGTGCCAGCAGCACCCGGACAAGTCCAAATGAAAAACTGTTTTTT. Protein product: CASSTRTSPNEKLFF.

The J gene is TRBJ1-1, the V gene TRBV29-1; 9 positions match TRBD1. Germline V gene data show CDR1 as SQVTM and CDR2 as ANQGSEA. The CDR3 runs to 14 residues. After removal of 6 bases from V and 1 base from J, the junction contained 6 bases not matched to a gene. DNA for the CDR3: TGCAGCGTCGTGCGACAGGGGGGGAACACTGAAGCTTTCTTT. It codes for CSVVRQGGNTEAFF.

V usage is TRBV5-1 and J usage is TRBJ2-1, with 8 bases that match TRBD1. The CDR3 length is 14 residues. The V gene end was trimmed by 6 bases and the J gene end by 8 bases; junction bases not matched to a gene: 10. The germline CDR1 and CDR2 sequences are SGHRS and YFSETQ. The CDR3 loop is CASTVGQVTHEQFF. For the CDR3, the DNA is TGCGCCAGCACCGTGGGACAGGTAACCCATGAGCAGTTCTTC.

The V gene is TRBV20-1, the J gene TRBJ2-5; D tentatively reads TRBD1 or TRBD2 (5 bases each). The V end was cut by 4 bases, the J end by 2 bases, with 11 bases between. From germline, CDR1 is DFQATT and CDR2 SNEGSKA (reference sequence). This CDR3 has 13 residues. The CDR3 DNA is TGCAGTGCTAAGAGGGGTCAGCAAGAGACCCAGTACTTC. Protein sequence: CSAKRGQQETQYF.

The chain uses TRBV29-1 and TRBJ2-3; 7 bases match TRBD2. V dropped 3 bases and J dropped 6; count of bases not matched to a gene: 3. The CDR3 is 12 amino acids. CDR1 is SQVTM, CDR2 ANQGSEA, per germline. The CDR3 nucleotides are TGCAGCGTTGAGACTAGCTTTGATACGCAGTATTTT. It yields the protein CSVETSFDTQYF.

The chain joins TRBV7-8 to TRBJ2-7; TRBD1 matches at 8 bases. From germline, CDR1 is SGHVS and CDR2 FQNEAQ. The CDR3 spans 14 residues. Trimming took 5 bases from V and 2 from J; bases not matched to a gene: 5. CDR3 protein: CASSPTGGTYEQYF. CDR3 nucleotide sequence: TGTGCCAGCAGCCCTACAGGGGGGACCTACGAGCAGTACTTC.

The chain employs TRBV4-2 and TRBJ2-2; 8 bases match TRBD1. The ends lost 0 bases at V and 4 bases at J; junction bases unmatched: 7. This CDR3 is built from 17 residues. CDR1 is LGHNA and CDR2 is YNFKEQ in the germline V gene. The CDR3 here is CASSQDPQGAGTGELFF. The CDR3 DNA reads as TGTGCCAGCAGCCAAGATCCCCAGGGGGCCGGCACCGGGGAGCTGTTTTTT.

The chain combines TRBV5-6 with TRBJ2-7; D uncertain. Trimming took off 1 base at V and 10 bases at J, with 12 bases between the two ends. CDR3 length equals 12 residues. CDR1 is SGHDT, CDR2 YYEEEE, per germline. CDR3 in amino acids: CASSLRTRHQYF. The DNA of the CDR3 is TGTGCCAGCAGCTTGAGGACCCGGCACCAGTACTTC.

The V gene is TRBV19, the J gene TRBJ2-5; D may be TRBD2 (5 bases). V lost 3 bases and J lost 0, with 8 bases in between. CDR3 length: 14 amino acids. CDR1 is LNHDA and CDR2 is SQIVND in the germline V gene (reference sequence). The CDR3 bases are TGTGCCAGTAGTATCTACGGGAACCAAGAGACCCAGTACTTC. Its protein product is CASSIYGNQETQYF.

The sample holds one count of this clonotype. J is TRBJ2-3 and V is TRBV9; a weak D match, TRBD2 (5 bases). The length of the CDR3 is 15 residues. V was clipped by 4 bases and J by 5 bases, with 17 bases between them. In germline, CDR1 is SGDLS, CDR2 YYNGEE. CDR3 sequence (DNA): TGTGCCAGCAGCCCCCGTGTCGGGATCGGAGATACGCAGTATTTT. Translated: CASSPRVGIGDTQYF.

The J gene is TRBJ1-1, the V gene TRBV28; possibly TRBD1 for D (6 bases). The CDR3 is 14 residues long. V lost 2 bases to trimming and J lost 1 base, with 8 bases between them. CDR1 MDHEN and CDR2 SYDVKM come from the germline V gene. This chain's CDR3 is CASSLPGANTEAFF. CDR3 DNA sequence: TGTGCCAGCAGTTTACCAGGGGCGAACACTGAAGCTTTCTTT. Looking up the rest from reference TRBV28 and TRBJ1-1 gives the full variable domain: DVKVTQSSRYLVKRTGEKVFLECVQDMDHENMFWYRQDPGLGLRLIYFSYDVKMKEKGDIPEGYSVSREKKERFSLILESASTNQTSMYLCASSLPGANTEAFFGQGTRLTVV.

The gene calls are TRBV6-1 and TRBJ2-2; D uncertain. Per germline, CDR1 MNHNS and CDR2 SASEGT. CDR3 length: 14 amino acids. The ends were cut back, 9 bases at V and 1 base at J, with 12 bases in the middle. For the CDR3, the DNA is TGTGCCAGTCCCCGGGCCATGAACACCGGGGAGCTGTTTTTT. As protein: CASPRAMNTGELFF.